The 18 T cell receptor beta chains in this list originate from one sample, sequenced in a study of blood T cell repertoires in COVID-19. The data were produced by immunoSEQ multiplex PCR, yet TCRdb's version contains in-frame clones alone and is incomplete. This table holds some 320,000 clones, roughly 85% found once. The sample taken for sequencing was PBMCs or T cells enriched from blood (not recorded which). The receptors shown here come from a woman aged 25 to 39 who had been exposed to COVID-19.

The chain carries TRBV11-3 and TRBJ2-7; TRBD1 agrees at 10 bases. The V gene end was trimmed by 5 bases and the J gene end by 5 bases; junction bases not matched to a gene: 9. This CDR3 spans 15 amino acids. CDR1 SGHNT and CDR2 YENEEA come from the germline V gene. Here the CDR3 reads CASSPDRGQSDEQYF. The DNA of the CDR3 is TGTGCCAGCAGCCCTGACAGGGGGCAATCGGACGAGCAGTACTTC.

CDR3 in DNA: TGTGCGATAACCCCACCGGGAACTTACGAGCAGTACTTC. Protein product: CAITPPGTYEQYF. This chain links TRBV28 with TRBJ2-7; D is possibly TRBD2 (5 bases). The CDR3 runs 13 residues. Germline-derived CDR1 and CDR2 are MDHEN and SYDVKM.

This chain uses TRBV7-3 with TRBJ2-4; perhaps TRBD2 as D (6 bases). Trimming took off 1 base at V and 0 bases at J, with 10 bases between the two ends. Germline CDR1 is SGHTA and CDR2 is FQGTGA. The CDR3 runs to 16 residues. In nucleotides, the CDR3 is TGTGCCAGCAGCTTAAGCGGGGTGGGAGCCAAAAACATTCAGTACTTC. This gives the protein CASSLSGVGAKNIQYF.

The CDR3 sequence: CASSPPGGEQYF. DNA for the CDR3: TGTGCCAGCAGCCCCCCAGGGGGCGAGCAGTACTTC. The rearrangement uses TRBV7-3 and TRBJ2-7; the match to TRBD1 covers 7 bases. The trim removed 5 bases at V and 6 bases at J, leaving 4 bases unmatched. The germline CDR1 and CDR2 sequences are SGHTA and FQGTGA. The CDR3 extends over 12 amino acids.

This chain connects TRBV5-1 to TRBJ2-7, with D maybe TRBD1 (6 bases). The CDR3 is made up of 13 amino acids. Germline V gives CDR1 SGHRS, CDR2 YFSETQ. V dropped 0 bases and J dropped 5 bases, with 9 bases sitting between them. DNA of the CDR3: TGCGCCAGCAGCTTGGACAGGGAGAACGAGCAGTACTTC. It yields the protein CASSLDRENEQYF.

Here the CDR3 DNA reads TGTGCCAGCAGCGGGGTGGGGGGTTCCAATGAGCAGTTCTTC. Translating it yields CASSGVGGSNEQFF. This rearrangement joins TRBV9 to TRBJ2-1, with D tentatively TRBD2 (6 bases). Germline assignment: CDR1 SGDLS and CDR2 YYNGEE. V lost 3 bases, J lost 6 bases, and 13 bases lay in between. This CDR3 has 14 amino acids.

The chain joins TRBV12-5 to TRBJ1-6; D is possibly TRBD1 (5 bases). Deletions cut 7 bases from V and 4 bases from J, with 17 bases between. The CDR3 totals 16 residues. CDR1 and CDR2 from the germline V gene are LGHNT and FRNRAP. The CDR3 here is CASEQSTGGYNSPLHF. CDR3 DNA: TGTGCTAGTGAACAATCAACCGGGGGGTATAATTCACCCCTCCACTTT.

As DNA, the CDR3 is TGCGCCAGCAGCCAACTATTCCAGGCGGGGGCCAAAAACATTCAGTACTTC. The encoded protein is CASSQLFQAGAKNIQYF. The V and J genes are TRBV4-1 and TRBJ2-4, with D possibly matching TRBD2 (6 bases). With 2 bases removed from V and 1 base from J, the gap between germline ends came to 15 bases. Germline CDR1 MGHRA, CDR2 YSYEKL. This CDR3 contains 17 residues.

The CDR3 nucleotides are TGTGCCAGCAGTTTCCCGGACAGGGCCAACACTGAAGCTTTCTTT. This translates into CASSFPDRANTEAFF. The chain uses TRBV28 and TRBJ1-1, with 8 positions matching TRBD1. Germline loops: CDR1 MDHEN, CDR2 SYDVKM. V was clipped by 3 bases and J by 2 bases; unmatched bases: 5. The CDR3 has 15 residues.

Many counts were recorded for this clone. The chain links TRBV6-1 to TRBJ1-6, with TRBD1 identical over 9 bases. The germline V gene has CDR1 MNHNS and CDR2 SASEGT. This CDR3 region has 17 residues. Unmatched junction bases numbered 12, after V lost 4 bases and J lost 8 bases. The CDR3 nucleotides read TGTGCCAGCAGTGCCCTTGGAAGACAGGGGGGCCATTCACCCCTCCACTTT. Translated: CASSALGRQGGHSPLHF.

V and J are TRBV2 and TRBJ2-1; possibly TRBD2 for D (5 bases). The CDR3 spans 17 residues. Trimming removed 7 bases from V and 2 bases from J, with 21 bases in between. Germline CDR1 and CDR2: SNHLY and FYNNEI. Here the CDR3 reads CASKLSHGAGTYNEQFF. CDR3 bases: TGTGCCAGCAAATTGAGCCATGGCGCGGGTACCTACAATGAGCAGTTCTTC. The whole variable domain, filled in from reference TRBV2 and TRBJ2-1, reads EPEVTQTPSHQVTQMGQEVILRCVPISNHLYFYWYRQILGQKVEFLVSFYNNEISEKSEIFDDQFSVERPDGSNFTLKIRSTKLEDSAMYFCASKLSHGAGTYNEQFFGPGTRLTVL.

The chain combines TRBV19 with TRBJ1-6, with D hard to call. The CDR3 is 16 amino acids. With 6 bases removed from V and 5 bases from J, the gap between germline ends came to 17 bases. Germline values: CDR1 LNHDA, CDR2 SQIVND (reference sequence). As DNA, the CDR3 is TGTGCCAGTAGCGATCGGCTCAATACTAATAATTCACCCCTCCACTTT. Encoded protein: CASSDRLNTNNSPLHF.

The gene calls are TRBV10-3 and TRBJ2-7; 10 bases align to TRBD2. The germline gives CDR1 ENHRY, CDR2 SYGVKD. V shed 5 bases, J shed 1 base, and the junction held 2 bases outside the gene matches. The CDR3 consists of 14 residues. CDR3 protein: CAISRTSGSYEQYF. The DNA of the CDR3 is TGTGCCATCAGTCGGACTAGCGGATCCTACGAGCAGTACTTC.

The J gene is TRBJ1-2, the V gene TRBV24-1, with D tentatively TRBD1 (6 bases). The CDR3 length is 14 residues. Germline V CDR1 and CDR2: KGHDR, SFDVKD. Trimming pared 2 bases from V and 7 bases from J, leaving 13 bases between. The CDR3 region is CATSDSIGTPGYTF. CDR3 DNA sequence: TGTGCCACCAGTGATTCAATCGGGACACCTGGCTACACCTTC.

This clone was detected only once. The chain combines TRBV18 with TRBJ2-1; 9 bases agree with TRBD1. Germline V gene sequence: CDR1 KGHSH, CDR2 LQKENI. After removal of 4 bases from V and 7 bases from J, the junction contained 5 bases not matched to a gene. There are 14 residues in the CDR3. CDR3 residues: CASSRRQGENEQFF. In DNA form, the CDR3 reads TGTGCCAGCTCACGCCGACAGGGGGAGAATGAGCAGTTCTTC.

This clone was seen a few times. V is TRBV30 and J is TRBJ1-5; 8 positions agree with TRBD1. Unmatched junction bases numbered 6, after V lost 2 bases and J lost 6 bases. The length of the CDR3 is 14 residues. The germline V gene has CDR1 GTSNPN and CDR2 SVGIG (reference sequence). DNA for the CDR3: TGTGCCTGGAGTAGAGGACAGGGCGGTCAGCCCCAGCATTTT. It is translated as CAWSRGQGGQPQHF.

The gene calls are TRBV19 and TRBJ2-2, with 7 bases that match TRBD2. The V segment lost 5 bases and the J segment 6 bases; nucleotides outside the gene matches: 9. Germline V gene sequence: CDR1 LNHDA, CDR2 SQIVND (reference sequence). This CDR3 contains 15 residues. Here the CDR3 reads CASSGGESGAGELFF. The CDR3 coding sequence is TGTGCCAGTAGTGGGGGGGAGTCGGGCGCCGGGGAGCTGTTTTTT.

The J gene is TRBJ1-4, the V gene TRBV24-1; D remains unclear. CDR3 size: 14 residues. Germline assignment: CDR1 KGHDR and CDR2 SFDVKD. V dropped 2 bases and J dropped 2 bases, with 5 bases sitting between them. The CDR3 coding sequence is TGTGCCACCAGTGATTCCGGGACTAATGAAAAACTGTTTTTT. Its translation is CATSDSGTNEKLFF.